The T cell receptor beta chain under discussion was sequenced for a study of T cell responses to AZD1222 COVID-19 vaccine. Only one count was recorded for this clone. Its antigen is unidentified. The CDR3 length is 13 residues. Looked up from germline, CDR1 is SGHTA and CDR2 is FQGNSA. The V and J ends lost 7 bases and 5 bases respectively, with 14 bases between them. Assay used: immunoSEQ multiplex PCR; TCRdb lists only in-frame clones, some missing. The sample has tens of thousands of clones, about 90% seen once; the top ten hold approximately 5.2%. Study-wide results and limits: Baseline seropositivity characterized only a handful of AZD1222 recipients.

The V gene is TRBV7-2, the J gene TRBJ1-1; D ambiguous. The clonotype comes from an adult in good health. The material was peripheral blood, obtained on day 0 of MenACWY control vaccination. In DNA, the CDR3 is TGTGCCAGCACTCGGGTATGGGGAACTGAAGCTTTCTTT. Protein: CASTRVWGTEAFF.